The clone carrying this T cell receptor (beta chain) was counted only a few times. The data derive from a study of blood T cell repertoires in COVID-19. Whole-study context: The origin of the acute and convalescent COVID-19 samples was the United States, Italy and Spain. T cells, B-cell-depleted T cells, or PBMCs supplied cDNA or gDNA.

The CDR3 length is 13 residues. The germline V gene has CDR1 SGHAT and CDR2 FQNNGV. TCRdb's copy holds only in-frame clones and misses some; the assay was immunoSEQ multiplex PCR. The sample lists 85,000 to 90,000 clones; 65% to 80% were seen once. Sequenced input: peripheral blood. The clonotype comes from a man between 70 and 80 years old with acute or convalescent COVID-19. The J gene is TRBJ2-5, the V gene TRBV11-2; TRBD1 agrees at 7 bases. CDR3 residues: CATARGRQETQYF. CDR3 coding DNA: TGTGCGACAGCGAGGGGGCGGCAAGAGACCCAGTACTTC.